These 27 T cell receptor beta chains were all obtained from the same sample, sequenced in a study of OX40 agonist ivuxolimab in advanced cancers. TCRdb's table, derived via immunoSEQ multiplex PCR, lists solely in-frame clones and lacks some. The data hold approximately 92,000 clones, with about 96% observed a single time. The sample in question was CD4+ or CD8+ T cells sorted from blood, obtained in a trial of the OX40 agonist ivuxolimab. These TCRs come from an adult with an advanced solid tumor such as melanoma, head and neck, liver or kidney cancer.

The V call is TRBV7-3, the J call TRBJ1-1; D is unresolved. V lost 1 base and J 0 bases, leaving 3 bases between the germline ends. This CDR3 region has 13 residues. CDR1 and CDR2 from the germline V gene are SGHTA and FQGTGA. As DNA, the CDR3 is TGTGCCAGCAGCTTAATAGTGAACACTGAAGCTTTCTTT. Translated, it gives CASSLIVNTEAFF.

The V and J genes are TRBV7-9 and TRBJ2-1; the match to TRBD2 covers 15 bases. The V gene end was trimmed by 5 bases and the J gene end by 7 bases; junction bases not matched to a gene: 6. Germline CDR1 SEHNR, CDR2 FQNEAQ (reference sequence). The CDR3 is 16 amino acids. DNA for the CDR3: TGTGCCAGCAGCCCCCGGACTAGCGGGAGGGTGAATGAGCAGTTCTTC. This gives the protein CASSPRTSGRVNEQFF.

The chain joins TRBV6-1 to TRBJ1-1, with 7 bases identical to TRBD1. There are 14 residues in the CDR3. Germline lookup yields CDR1 MNHNS and CDR2 SASEGT. V shed 1 base, J shed 4 bases, and the junction held 3 bases outside the gene matches. CDR3 residues: CASSEGQGGTEAFF. DNA of the CDR3: TGTGCCAGCAGTGAAGGCCAGGGGGGCACTGAAGCTTTCTTT.

The chain recombines TRBV4-3 with TRBJ2-1; the match to TRBD2 covers 10 bases. The germline gives CDR1 LGHNA, CDR2 YSLEER. This CDR3 region has 17 residues. With V trimmed by 1 base and J by 3 bases, 6 bases remained unmatched. The CDR3 coding sequence is TGCGCCAGCAGCCAAGCAGTGGCTAGCGGGAGCTACAATGAGCAGTTCTTC. Amino acid sequence: CASSQAVASGSYNEQFF.

The chain combines TRBV29-1 with TRBJ2-3, with 9 bases matching TRBD2. Trimming cost V 5 bases and J 2 bases; bases outside gene matches: 17. Looked up from germline, CDR1 is SQVTM and CDR2 is ANQGSEA. This CDR3 is 18 amino acids long. CDR3 DNA: TGCAGCGTTCTCTACCTCCTCCTAGCGGGGCCTGACACAGATACGCAGTATTTT. Amino acids: CSVLYLLLAGPDTDTQYF.

This chain links TRBV7-7 with TRBJ2-5; D possibly corresponds to TRBD2 (6 bases). The CDR3 totals 15 residues. Germline CDR1 reads SSHAT; CDR2 reads FNYEAQ (reference sequence). The V and J ends lost 6 bases and 2 bases respectively, with 16 bases between them. CDR3 DNA: TGTGCCAGCAGGGACCCCGGGACTGAACAAGAGACCCAGTACTTC. Translated: CASRDPGTEQETQYF.

V is TRBV2 and J is TRBJ1-2; D is ambiguous. Trimming took 1 base from V and 5 from J, leaving 11 bases between them. The germline V gene encodes CDR1 SNHLY and CDR2 FYNNEI. The CDR3 runs to 14 residues. Here the CDR3 DNA reads TGTGCCAGCAGTGAAGGCAGCTTGGGTTATGGCTACACCTTC. Its translation: CASSEGSLGYGYTF.

The chain joins TRBV6-1 to TRBJ2-3; D is unresolved. V was pared by 6 bases and J by 0 bases, with 7 bases between. Germline CDR1 reads MNHNS; CDR2 reads SASEGT. This CDR3 spans 13 amino acids. Here the CDR3 reads CASRARSTDTQYF. In DNA form, the CDR3 reads TGTGCCAGCAGGGCACGGAGCACAGATACGCAGTATTTT.

J is TRBJ1-1 and V is TRBV5-5; D not resolved. Per the germline V gene, CDR1 is SGHKS and CDR2 is YYEKEE (reference sequence). V was trimmed by 0 bases and J by 3 bases, leaving 15 bases between them. This CDR3 has 16 residues. The CDR3 DNA sequence: TGTGCCAGCAGCTTGGGTACGTTGGAGTTTGACACTGAAGCTTTCTTT. Translated, it gives CASSLGTLEFDTEAFF. The full variable domain, completed using reference TRBV5-5 and TRBJ1-1, is DAGVTQSPTHLIKTRGQQVTLRCSPISGHKSVSWYQQVLGQGPQFIFQYYEKEERGRGNFPDRFSARQFPNYSSELNVNALLLGDSALYLCASSLGTLEFDTEAFFGQGTRLTVV.

For this clone: Additional DNA sequences in this sample encode the identical CDR3. V and J are TRBV7-6 and TRBJ2-7, with D unclear. V shed 2 bases and J shed 6 bases, with 8 bases lying between them. CDR1 is SGHVS and CDR2 is FNYEAQ in the germline V gene. This CDR3 has 12 amino acids. Written as DNA, the CDR3 is TGTGCCAGCAGCTTAAAGGAATCCGAGCAGTACTTC. It yields the protein CASSLKESEQYF.

This chain joins TRBV7-2 and TRBJ1-2, with TRBD1 as a possible D gene (6 bases). The CDR3 runs to 14 residues. Germline V CDR1 and CDR2: SGHTA, FQGNSA. The CDR3 sequence is CAHLGGEKGPGYTF. The DNA of the CDR3 is TGTGCTCACCTAGGGGGGGAAAAGGGTCCGGGCTACACCTTC.

The rearrangement joins TRBV7-2 to TRBJ1-1, with D possibly TRBD1 on 5 matching bases. The CDR3 runs to 13 residues. The V gene lost 6 bases and the J gene lost 2 bases, with 10 bases spanning the gap. Germline V gene lookup returns CDR1 SGHTA and CDR2 FQGNSA. The CDR3 loop is CASSFTGNTEAFF. CDR3 coding DNA: TGTGCCAGCAGTTTCACAGGAAACACTGAAGCTTTCTTT.

The chain employs TRBV27 and TRBJ2-7; D is unclear. This CDR3 is 13 amino acids long. Trimming left V 4 bases short and J 1 base short, with 8 bases between. From germline, CDR1 is MNHEY and CDR2 SMNVEV (reference sequence). As DNA, the CDR3 is TGTGCCAGCAGTTACGGCCCGTCCTACGAGCAGTACTTC. Its protein is CASSYGPSYEQYF.

This chain joins TRBV28 and TRBJ2-7, with 7 bases that match TRBD1. CDR1 is MDHEN, CDR2 SYDVKM, per germline. The CDR3 totals 14 residues. J gave up 6 bases and V 2 bases, and 7 bases lay outside the gene matches. The CDR3 protein is CASSLTINRGEQYF. DNA of the CDR3: TGTGCCAGCAGTTTAACGATTAACAGGGGCGAGCAGTACTTC.

The V and J genes are TRBV28 and TRBJ2-5; 9 bases align to TRBD2. V lost 3 bases and J lost 2; bases outside the gene matches: 10. The CDR3 spans 17 residues. CDR1 and CDR2 (germline): MDHEN, SYDVKM. CDR3 region: CASSFSGLAWTQETQYF. CDR3 nucleotides: TGTGCCAGCAGTTTCTCCGGACTAGCGTGGACGCAAGAGACCCAGTACTTC.

CDR3 sequence: CASSVGGEQFF. The CDR3 DNA reads TGCGCCAGCAGCGTTGGGGGGGAGCAGTTCTTC. The chain recombines TRBV4-1 with TRBJ2-1, with D possibly being TRBD2 (6 bases). This CDR3 contains 11 residues. V was trimmed by 5 bases and J by 10 bases, leaving 9 bases between them. The germline CDR1 and CDR2 sequences are MGHRA and YSYEKL.

This clone was found once. V is TRBV5-1 and J is TRBJ1-1, with 9 bases aligning to TRBD1. The length of the CDR3 is 15 residues. After removal of 3 bases from V and 6 bases from J, the junction contained 9 bases not matched to a gene. Per the germline V gene, CDR1 is SGHRS and CDR2 is YFSETQ. The CDR3, as DNA: TGCGCCAGCAGCTCATCAACAGGGGGCTGGCCTGAAGCTTTCTTT. Translation: CASSSSTGGWPEAFF.

The J gene is TRBJ2-1, the V gene TRBV11-2; D ambiguous. The CDR3 length is 14 residues. V lost 1 base, J lost 5 bases, and 9 bases lay in between. Germline CDR1 reads SGHAT; CDR2 reads FQNNGV. The CDR3 protein is CASSLGLVNNEQFF. The CDR3 bases are TGTGCCAGCAGCTTAGGTTTAGTTAACAATGAGCAGTTCTTC.

The chain employs TRBV7-6 and TRBJ2-3; 10 nucleotides line up with TRBD2. Per the germline V gene, CDR1 is SGHVS and CDR2 is FNYEAQ. Unmatched junction bases numbered 7, after V lost 5 bases and J lost 2 bases. CDR3 length equals 16 residues. The CDR3 sequence: CASSPTLAGITDTQYF. The CDR3 nucleotides are TGTGCCAGCAGCCCAACACTAGCGGGGATCACAGATACGCAGTATTTT.

This clone was detected once. This chain links TRBV27 with TRBJ2-7; 7 bases match TRBD1. This CDR3 spans 14 amino acids. The trim removed 6 bases at V and 3 bases at J, leaving 8 bases unmatched. Germline lookup yields CDR1 MNHEY and CDR2 SMNVEV (reference sequence). The CDR3 nucleotides are TGTGCCAGCAGAGAGACAGGGCTTGGCTACGAGCAGTACTTC. Its protein product is CASRETGLGYEQYF.

This chain joins TRBV15 and TRBJ1-1; maybe TRBD1 (5 bases). Per the germline V gene, CDR1 is LNHNV and CDR2 is YYDKDF (reference sequence). The V gene lost 0 bases and the J gene lost 3 bases, with 8 bases spanning the gap. The CDR3 length is 14 residues. The CDR3 sequence: CATSRDLGDTEAFF. DNA of the CDR3: TGTGCCACCAGCAGAGATCTGGGGGACACTGAAGCTTTCTTT.

The chain carries TRBV7-2 and TRBJ2-1; 13 bases align to TRBD2. Trimming at V came to 5 bases and at J to 7 bases, leaving 8 bases not matched to a gene. Germline V gives CDR1 SGHTA, CDR2 FQGNSA. This CDR3 spans 16 amino acids. The DNA of the CDR3 is TGTGCCAGCAGCCCAGAACTAGCGGGGGGGCGTAATGAGCAGTTCTTC. It yields the protein CASSPELAGGRNEQFF.

The chain uses TRBV19 and TRBJ2-2; D gene uncertain. V shed 5 bases and J shed 4 bases, with 8 bases lying between them. The CDR3 runs to 13 residues. CDR1 is LNHDA and CDR2 is SQIVND in the germline V gene (reference sequence). The CDR3 here is CASSWGFTGELFF. The CDR3 DNA is TGTGCCAGTAGTTGGGGTTTCACCGGGGAGCTGTTTTTT.

J is TRBJ2-7 and V is TRBV29-1, with 12 nucleotides matching TRBD1. The V gene end was trimmed by 3 bases and the J gene end by 12 bases; junction bases not matched to a gene: 9. The V gene's germline CDR1 is SQVTM and CDR2 ANQGSEA. The CDR3 has 13 amino acids. CDR3 sequence reads: CSVDGTGGVVRYF. The CDR3 coding sequence is TGCAGCGTTGATGGGACAGGGGGCGTTGTACGGTACTTC.

This chain joins TRBV29-1 and TRBJ2-3; 14 bases fit TRBD2. The germline V gene encodes CDR1 SQVTM and CDR2 ANQGSEA. After removal of 0 bases from V and 5 bases from J, the junction contained 16 bases not matched to a gene. The CDR3 is 20 residues long. The CDR3 bases are TGCAGCGTTGAAGATTTCCTCCGACTAGCGGGAGGGCCCGAGAAAGATACGCAGTATTTT. Its protein is CSVEDFLRLAGGPEKDTQYF.

J is TRBJ1-5 and V is TRBV4-1, with 8 bases matching TRBD1. V gave up 4 bases and J gave up 2 bases; unmatched junction bases: 7. The CDR3 extends over 16 amino acids. From germline, CDR1 is MGHRA and CDR2 YSYEKL. The CDR3 spells CASSPKQGVGNQPQHF. CDR3 DNA: TGCGCCAGCAGCCCAAAACAGGGGGTTGGCAATCAGCCCCAGCATTTT.

This clone appeared a single time. The genes are TRBV13 and TRBJ2-1; 10 positions agree with TRBD2. Germline V gives CDR1 PRHDT, CDR2 FYEKMQ (reference sequence). The V and J ends lost 8 bases and 9 bases, in that order; junction bases with no gene match: 13. The CDR3 runs 15 residues. The DNA of the CDR3 is TGTGCCAGCGGAACCAGCGGGGGGGCCAGTAGTGAGCAGTTCTTC. This sequence encodes CASGTSGGASSEQFF.